This passage covers 30 T cell receptor beta chains from one sample sequenced in a study of Ad26.COV2.S vaccination and SARS-CoV-2 variants. Some clones are missing from TCRdb's copy, which holds only in-frame ones; the method was immunoSEQ multiplex PCR. The data show 150,000 to 200,000 clones, with around 88% seen just once and 5% to 7% held by the top ten. The sample consisted of peripheral blood, taken after recovery from COVID-19. The receptor set was obtained from a human donor who had recovered from COVID-19.

V usage is TRBV27 and J usage is TRBJ1-5, with a possible D match to TRBD1 (5 bases). V lost 2 bases, J lost 2 bases, and 10 bases lay in between. This CDR3 comprises 15 residues. The V gene's germline CDR1 is MNHEY and CDR2 SMNVEV (reference sequence). CDR3 nucleotides: TGTGCCAGCAGTTTAGAGGGGATTGGCAATCAGCCCCAGCATTTT. As protein: CASSLEGIGNQPQHF.

The genes are TRBV11-2 and TRBJ2-1, with 9 positions matching TRBD2. The CDR3 runs to 14 residues. With 7 bases clipped from V and 9 bases from J, the junction kept 10 bases outside the gene matches. Germline V CDR1 and CDR2: SGHAT, FQNNGV. The CDR3 DNA follows: TGTGCCAGCACCCCGGGACTAGCAGATACTGAGCAGTTCTTC. Translating it yields CASTPGLADTEQFF.

The chain has TRBV24-1 and TRBJ1-4; 9 bases are a match to TRBD1. The CDR3 consists of 16 residues. With 7 bases clipped from V and 8 bases from J, the junction kept 13 bases outside the gene matches. Germline-derived CDR1 and CDR2 are KGHDR and SFDVKD. CDR3 amino acids: CATREVEGQGMEKLFF. The CDR3 DNA reads as TGTGCCACCAGGGAAGTGGAGGGACAGGGCATGGAAAAACTGTTTTTT.

The J gene is TRBJ1-5, the V gene TRBV27; no definite D call. The CDR3 is made up of 13 amino acids. V lost 10 bases and J 1 base, leaving 11 bases between the germline ends. Germline V gives CDR1 MNHEY, CDR2 SMNVEV (reference sequence). The chain's CDR3 is CATSFSSNQPQHF. DNA of the CDR3: TGTGCCACCTCCTTTTCCAGCAATCAGCCCCAGCATTTT.

The rearrangement uses TRBV3-1 (or the pseudogene TRBV3-2) and TRBJ2-7; maybe TRBD1 (5 bases). Trimming stripped 3 bases from V and 7 bases from J, with 10 bases between. The CDR3 has 12 amino acids. Germline V gene sequence: CDR1 LGHDT, CDR2 YNNKEL (reference sequence). In DNA, the CDR3 is TGTGCCAGCAGCCAGGGGCCCAAGGAGCAGTACTTC. Protein sequence: CASSQGPKEQYF.

The V call is TRBV7-9, the J call TRBJ2-7, with no clear D. Trimming left V 3 bases short and J 7 bases short, with 16 bases between. The CDR3 sequence is 14 residues long. Germline V gene lookup returns CDR1 SEHNR and CDR2 FQNEAQ (reference sequence). The chain's CDR3 is CASSFKLGVEEQYF. CDR3 bases: TGTGCCAGCAGCTTCAAACTTGGAGTGGAGGAGCAGTACTTC.

The chain recombines TRBV5-1 with TRBJ2-1; the D gene is possibly TRBD2 (5 bases). Germline lookup yields CDR1 SGHRS and CDR2 YFSETQ. The CDR3 extends over 15 amino acids. V lost 0 bases to trimming and J lost 0 bases, with 7 bases between them. The DNA for the CDR3 is TGCGCCAGCAGCTTGGGGGAGAGCTCCTACAATGAGCAGTTCTTC. Translation: CASSLGESSYNEQFF.

The rearrangement uses TRBV9 and TRBJ2-3; D unresolved. The CDR3 runs 15 residues. Germline CDR1 and CDR2: SGDLS and YYNGEE. Between the trimmed V and J ends, which lost 3 bases and 0 bases, there was a span of 11 bases. The CDR3 sequence is CASSAAGSSTDTQYF. The DNA of the CDR3 is TGTGCCAGCAGCGCCGCTGGATCCAGCACAGATACGCAGTATTTT.

This clone appeared a single time. The genes are TRBV11-2 and TRBJ2-7, with a tentative D call TRBD2 (6 bases). V lost 1 base to trimming and J lost 0 bases, with 10 bases between them. Per germline, CDR1 SGHAT and CDR2 FQNNGV. This CDR3 is 15 amino acids long. CDR3 sequence (DNA): TGTGCCAGCAGCTTAGGAGGGAGGCCCTCCTACGAGCAGTACTTC. Amino acid sequence: CASSLGGRPSYEQYF.

This clone appeared a single time. The CDR3 bases are TGTGCCATCAGTGTAATCGGACAGGAATACGAGCAGTACTTC. Its protein product is CAISVIGQEYEQYF. The chain recombines TRBV10-3 with TRBJ2-7; 7 bases map to TRBD1. The junction had 7 bases not matched to a gene; V was cut back by 4 bases and J by 4 bases. The germline V gene has CDR1 ENHRY and CDR2 SYGVKD. This CDR3 spans 14 amino acids.

The rearrangement joins TRBV6-5 to TRBJ2-6, with D unresolved. Germline values: CDR1 MNHEY, CDR2 SVGAGI. Between the trimmed V and J ends, which lost 7 bases and 0 bases, there was a span of 7 bases. The CDR3 length is 14 residues. CDR3 bases: TGTGCCAGCAACGAACACTCTGGGGCCAACGTCCTGACTTTC. Translation: CASNEHSGANVLTF.

V usage is TRBV5-6 and J usage is TRBJ1-1; D gene unclear. Trimming removed 2 bases from V and 4 bases from J, with 3 bases in between. The CDR3 has 11 residues. The germline V gene has CDR1 SGHDT and CDR2 YYEEEE. CDR3 sequence reads: CASSLGTEAFF. The CDR3 DNA is TGTGCCAGCAGCTTAGGCACTGAAGCTTTCTTT. Drawing the rest from reference TRBV5-6 and TRBJ1-1, the complete variable domain is DAGVTQSPTHLIKTRGQQVTLRCSPKSGHDTVSWYQQALGQGPQFIFQYYEEEERQRGNFPDRFSGHQFPNYSSELNVNALLLGDSALYLCASSLGTEAFFGQGTRLTVV.

The chain combines TRBV12-3 or TRBV12-4 with TRBJ1-2, with no clear D. The V end was cut by 4 bases, the J end by 5 bases, with 8 bases between. The CDR3 is made up of 12 amino acids. DNA for the CDR3: TGTGCCAGCAGTTCCAGCGCTTATGGCTACACCTTC. Encoded protein: CASSSSAYGYTF.

The chain links TRBV5-1 to TRBJ1-1, with D hard to call. The CDR3 covers 14 residues. Trimming shortened V by 7 bases and J by 0 bases, and 13 bases separated the two germline ends. Germline V gene lookup returns CDR1 SGHRS and CDR2 YFSETQ. CDR3 DNA sequence: TGCGCCAGCCATCCAGCGGGCCTGAACACTGAAGCTTTCTTT. Encoded protein: CASHPAGLNTEAFF.

V usage is TRBV15 and J usage is TRBJ1-1, with D unclear. The CDR3 covers 15 residues. CDR1 is LNHNV, CDR2 YYDKDF, per germline (reference sequence). V gave up 2 bases and J gave up 1 base, with 11 bases separating them. The CDR3: CATSRITPTNTEAFF. The CDR3 DNA sequence: TGTGCCACCAGCAGAATAACACCTACGAACACTGAAGCTTTCTTT. The entire variable domain, with the rest obtained from reference TRBV15 and TRBJ1-1, is as follows: DAMVIQNPRYQVTQFGKPVTLSCSQTLNHNVMYWYQQKSSQAPKLLFHYYDKDFNNEADTPDNFQSRRPNTSFCFLDIRSPGLGDTAMYLCATSRITPTNTEAFFGQGTRLTVV.

This chain uses TRBV11-2 with TRBJ2-7; no clear D gene. The germline V and J ends were trimmed by 5 bases and 6 bases, with 14 bases remaining between them. The CDR3 consists of 13 residues. The germline gives CDR1 SGHAT, CDR2 FQNNGV. The CDR3 sequence is CASSPVARGEQYF. The CDR3 DNA reads as TGTGCCAGCAGCCCAGTAGCCAGAGGCGAGCAGTACTTC.

The chain is built from TRBV18 and TRBJ2-7; 11 positions agree with TRBD1. The germline CDR1 and CDR2 sequences are KGHSH and LQKENI. The CDR3 runs 17 residues. V was pared by 3 bases and J by 4 bases, with 11 bases of the junction left unmatched. DNA of the CDR3: TGTGCCAGCTCACCGAGACCGATCGGGACAGGGGGGTACGAGCAGTACTTC. Protein product: CASSPRPIGTGGYEQYF.

The J gene is TRBJ2-5, the V gene TRBV5-6; no clear D gene. V lost 1 base and J lost 5, with 15 bases in between. Germline CDR1 is SGHDT and CDR2 is YYEEEE. The CDR3 consists of 15 residues. CDR3 DNA: TGTGCCAGCAGCTTGCCCCGCGCTAGTCGGGAGACCCAGTACTTC. Translated: CASSLPRASRETQYF. Supplemented by reference TRBV5-6 and TRBJ2-5, the full variable domain reads DAGVTQSPTHLIKTRGQQVTLRCSPKSGHDTVSWYQQALGQGPQFIFQYYEEEERQRGNFPDRFSGHQFPNYSSELNVNALLLGDSALYLCASSLPRASRETQYFGPGTRLLVL.

This chain joins TRBV3-1 (or the pseudogene TRBV3-2) and TRBJ1-6; maybe TRBD1 (5 bases). Germline lookup yields CDR1 LGHDT and CDR2 YNNKEL (reference sequence). This CDR3 comprises 14 residues. V was shortened by 3 bases and J by 8 bases, with 11 bases between the two germline ends. CDR3 nucleotide sequence: TGTGCCAGCAGCCACCTCGAAGGGGATTCACCCCTCCACTTT. The encoded protein is CASSHLEGDSPLHF.

The chain carries TRBV6-5 and TRBJ1-2; TRBD1 might be the D (5 bases). The germline V and J ends were trimmed by 5 bases and 2 bases, with 15 bases remaining between them. CDR1 is MNHEY and CDR2 is SVGAGI in the germline V gene. This CDR3 is built from 15 residues. The CDR3 region is CASSPLPQGNYGYTF. As DNA, the CDR3 is TGTGCCAGCAGTCCCCTACCCCAGGGAAACTATGGCTACACCTTC.

With respect to this clone: In the same sample, other DNA sequences code for this CDR3. The rearrangement links TRBV9 to TRBJ2-1; D remains ambiguous. Germline V gene lookup returns CDR1 SGDLS and CDR2 YYNGEE. V dropped 0 bases and J dropped 4 bases, with 5 bases sitting between them. This CDR3 is built from 13 residues. DNA for the CDR3: TGTGCCAGCAGCGTAGAGCTATACAATGAGCAGTTCTTC. Its translation is CASSVELYNEQFF.

Only one count was recorded for this clone. The genes are TRBV14 and TRBJ2-3; 10 bases map to TRBD1. Germline-derived CDR1 and CDR2 are SGHDN and FVKESK. Trimming took 0 bases from V and 11 from J; bases not matched to a gene: 8. The CDR3 has 15 amino acids. The CDR3 region has the DNA TGTGCCAGCAGCCAAGACGCGGGACAGGGGTTGGAGCAGTATTTT. As protein: CASSQDAGQGLEQYF.

This chain joins TRBV7-3 and TRBJ2-1, with TRBD2 matching over 9 bases. Germline CDR1 and CDR2: SGHTA and FQGTGA. There are 17 residues in the CDR3. J was trimmed by 4 bases and V by 5 bases; bases with no gene match: 12. The CDR3 protein is CASSPQSGRTFYNEQFF. The CDR3 coding sequence is TGTGCCAGCAGCCCGCAGAGCGGGAGGACCTTTTACAATGAGCAGTTCTTC.

This clone has only a few counts. The V gene is TRBV6-4, the J gene TRBJ2-7, with a tentative D call TRBD2 (6 bases). The CDR3 spans 16 residues. V was cut by 8 bases and J by 2 bases, with 22 bases left in between. Germline V gene sequence: CDR1 MRHNA, CDR2 SNTAGT. This CDR3 is CASGSPWRAGPYEQYF. DNA for the CDR3: TGTGCCAGCGGCTCCCCCTGGAGGGCGGGACCCTACGAGCAGTACTTC.

In its sample, this clone was seen once. The chain combines TRBV6-5 with TRBJ1-2; D unclear. Trimming shortened V by 7 bases and J by 6 bases, and 15 bases separated the two germline ends. CDR3 length: 13 residues. Per the germline V gene, CDR1 is MNHEY and CDR2 is SVGAGI. This chain's CDR3 is CASKVPGWDGYTF. Here the CDR3 DNA reads TGTGCCAGCAAAGTGCCGGGGTGGGATGGCTACACCTTC.

The chain carries TRBV2 and TRBJ1-2; 9 bases line up with TRBD1. V dropped 7 bases and J dropped 4; count of bases not matched to a gene: 4. The CDR3 loop spans 13 amino acids. Germline-derived CDR1 and CDR2 are SNHLY and FYNNEI. CDR3 sequence: CASKGQGRYGYTF. The CDR3 DNA follows: TGTGCCAGCAAGGGACAGGGACGCTATGGCTACACCTTC.

This clone was picked up a small number of times. The rearrangement joins TRBV12-3 or TRBV12-4 to TRBJ2-3; 7 nucleotides agree with TRBD1. V was pared by 6 bases and J by 8 bases, with 5 bases of the junction left unmatched. This CDR3 region has 12 residues. CDR3 loop: CASRRDRGTQYF. DNA for the CDR3: TGTGCCAGCAGGAGGGACAGAGGTACGCAGTATTTT.

The CDR3 sequence is CASSWVRSAEQYF. The DNA of the CDR3 is TGTGCCAGCAGCTGGGTCCGGTCCGCCGAGCAGTACTTC. V gene TRBV7-9 combines with J gene TRBJ2-7; D not certain. Germline CDR1 reads SEHNR; CDR2 reads FQNEAQ (reference sequence). The CDR3 consists of 13 residues. The ends were cut back, 4 bases at V and 6 bases at J, with 13 bases in the middle.

The chain uses TRBV3-1 (or the pseudogene TRBV3-2) and TRBJ2-2; D might be TRBD1 or TRBD2, each matching 5 bases. The germline V and J ends were trimmed by 4 bases and 7 bases, with 19 bases remaining between them. This CDR3 contains 16 residues. Germline CDR1 reads LGHDT; CDR2 reads YNNKEL (reference sequence). CDR3 bases: TGTGCCAGCAGCCCTGGGACCGGAAGGGGTCACGGGGAGCTGTTTTTT. It yields the protein CASSPGTGRGHGELFF.

V gene TRBV27 combines with J gene TRBJ1-2, with D tentatively TRBD1 (5 bases). The CDR3 extends over 15 amino acids. The germline V gene encodes CDR1 MNHEY and CDR2 SMNVEV (reference sequence). V lost 6 bases and J 4 bases, leaving 18 bases between the germline ends. The CDR3 loop is CASRFPGGGSYGYTF. CDR3 sequence (DNA): TGTGCCAGCAGATTTCCCGGGGGGGGAAGCTATGGCTACACCTTC.